This TCR beta chain was captured in a study of cytomegalovirus exposure and HLA in healthy donors. This clone was observed a handful of times. The study ran its PCR with 60 Vbeta and 13 Jbeta primers. Repertoires were generated with immunoSEQ multiplex PCR, while TCRdb's copy carries only in-frame clones and drops some. The sample lists 150,000 or so clones, approximately 80% occurring once. The V end lost 5 bases, the J end lost 3 bases, and 11 bases lay between the germline ends. Germline V gene data show CDR1 as MNHNS and CDR2 as SASEGT. This CDR3 comprises 15 residues. Sequenced material: PBMCs. The source is a woman in her thirties or forties in good health and CMV-seropositive. J is TRBJ2-6 and V is TRBV6-1; D is uncertain. The CDR3 DNA is TGTGCCAGCAGTCGTCCAGCAGGTGGGGCCAACGTCCTGACTTTC. Protein: CASSRPAGGANVLTF.